Given below is one TCR beta chain in context. This clone is a singleton in its sample. Its antigen remains undetermined. The record has no base qualities; no much larger clone is one base away. Library preparation used the immunoSEQ multiplex PCR assay. As stored in TCRdb, this immuneACCESS dataset retains in-frame rearrangements with V and J assigned. A fraction of the clones does not appear; measured against another copy, unresolved V genes explain less than half of the discrepancy, and the remainder lacks a known reason. The sample includes around 67,000 clones, with about 95% observed a single time. The ten largest make up around 0.035% of the sample. The sample belongs to a study of shared T cell receptors in the human thymus (dated by TCRdb to about 2021). Looking at the study overall: The study examined how the human thymus generates shared, self-reactive T-cell receptor alpha chains.

Measured from the cysteine to the phenylalanine, the CDR3 is 13 residues long. Just CDR3 DNA is preserved here, 39 bases in frame from base 1. The germline V gene yields KGHSH for CDR1 and LQKENI for CDR2. V has 6 bases trimmed and J has 3 bases trimmed; junction bases matching no gene number 4. Sequences were obtained from thymocytes. In this chain, TRBV18 is recombined with TRBJ2-7; 8 bases in the middle match TRBD1. The clonotype comes from a human donor. This receptor carries the CDR3 CASSLGQDYEQYF. The nucleotide sequence is given as TGTGCCAGCTCCCTGGGACAGGACTACGAGCAGTACTTC.